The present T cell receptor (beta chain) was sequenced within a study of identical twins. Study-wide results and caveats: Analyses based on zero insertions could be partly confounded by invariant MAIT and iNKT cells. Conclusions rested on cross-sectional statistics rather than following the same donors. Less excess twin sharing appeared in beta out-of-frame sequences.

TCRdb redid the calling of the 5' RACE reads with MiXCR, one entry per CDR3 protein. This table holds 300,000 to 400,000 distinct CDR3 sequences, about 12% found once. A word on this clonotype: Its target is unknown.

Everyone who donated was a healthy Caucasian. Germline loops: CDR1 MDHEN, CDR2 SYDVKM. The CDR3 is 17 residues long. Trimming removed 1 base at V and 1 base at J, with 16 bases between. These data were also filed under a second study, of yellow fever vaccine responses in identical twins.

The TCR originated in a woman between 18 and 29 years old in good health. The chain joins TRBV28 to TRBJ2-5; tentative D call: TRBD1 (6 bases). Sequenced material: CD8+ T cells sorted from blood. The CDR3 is CASSLLGTSLLQETQYF. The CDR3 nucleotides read TGTGCCAGCAGTTTATTGGGGACATCTCTCCTCCAAGAGACCCAGTACTTC.